This T cell receptor (beta chain) came from a study of cytomegalovirus exposure and HLA in healthy donors. Study-wide results and limits: Reportedly, diagnosis of cytomegalovirus status by the classifier showed high specificity and sensitivity. Cytomegalovirus association was listed for 170 or so TCR beta chains.

CDR3 size: 16 residues. The junction had 7 bases not matched to a gene; V was cut back by 5 bases and J by 2 bases. Germline V gives CDR1 SGHAT, CDR2 FQNNGV. The PCR employed 60 Vbeta primers together with 13 Jbeta primers. Clones were read by immunoSEQ multiplex PCR, and TCRdb kept only the in-frame ones, dropping some. The profile covers 110,000 to 150,000 clones, with around four fifths appearing a single time and about 2.6% taken by the ten largest. Concerning this clone: The antigen remains unidentified.

This receptor was obtained from a boy aged 2 to 10 in good health and CMV-seronegative. V gene TRBV11-2 combines with J gene TRBJ2-1, with 9 bases aligning to TRBD2. Specimen: PBMCs. The CDR3 reads CASSPFSGRAYNEQFF. As DNA, the CDR3 is TGTGCCAGCAGCCCTTTTAGCGGGAGAGCCTACAATGAGCAGTTCTTC.